The 26 T cell receptor beta chains below were found in one sample sequenced in a study of memory CD4+ T cells and cytomegalovirus serostatus. Here immunoSEQ multiplex PCR was the method, and the copy in TCRdb shows in-frame clones only, minus some. This sample has tens of thousands of clones, with 60% to 80% found just once. Single viable CD3+CD4+CD8-CD45RO+ cells were sorted as the memory CD4+ T cells. The sequenced sample was memory CD4+ T cells from blood. These receptors all stem from an adult in good health and CMV-seronegative.

The V gene is TRBV18, the J gene TRBJ1-5, with 8 bases matching TRBD1. Germline CDR1 is KGHSH and CDR2 is LQKENI. V was pared by 4 bases and J by 9 bases, with 5 bases of the junction left unmatched. This CDR3 spans 13 amino acids. CDR3 amino acids: CASSQDRELPQHF. CDR3 nucleotide sequence: TGTGCCAGCTCACAGGACAGGGAACTGCCCCAGCATTTT.

The V call is TRBV7-6, the J call TRBJ2-1; the D call may be TRBD1 or TRBD2 (6 bases each). V dropped 1 base and J dropped 9 bases, with 10 bases sitting between them. This CDR3 spans 13 amino acids. CDR1 is SGHVS and CDR2 is FNYEAQ in the germline V gene. CDR3 amino acids: CASSLDGGGEQFF. The CDR3 region has the DNA TGTGCCAGCAGCTTAGACGGGGGCGGTGAGCAGTTCTTC.

The genes are TRBV5-4 and TRBJ2-2; TRBD2 is a possible D gene (6 bases). Trimming stripped 0 bases from V and 3 bases from J, with 9 bases between. Germline V gene data show CDR1 as SGHNT and CDR2 as YYREEE (reference sequence). There are 15 residues in the CDR3. This CDR3 reads CASSLGGEYTGELFF. In DNA, the CDR3 is TGTGCCAGCAGCTTGGGCGGGGAATACACCGGGGAGCTGTTTTTT.

J is TRBJ1-1 and V is TRBV19; D remains unclear. This CDR3 has 13 residues. V was clipped by 2 bases and J by 4 bases, with 8 bases between them. CDR1 is LNHDA and CDR2 is SQIVND in the germline V gene (reference sequence). The CDR3 DNA sequence: TGTGCCAGTAGTATACAGATGGCCACTGAAGCTTTCTTT. Amino acids: CASSIQMATEAFF.

The V call is TRBV9, the J call TRBJ2-1, with TRBD2 matching 8 bases. This CDR3 is 15 amino acids long. CDR1 SGDLS and CDR2 YYNGEE come from the germline V gene. Trimming took 4 bases from V and 2 from J; bases not matched to a gene: 5. Written as DNA, the CDR3 is TGTGCCAGCAGCTTAAGACTAGCGACCTACAATGAGCAGTTCTTC. Translation: CASSLRLATYNEQFF.

In this sample, this clone turned up a few times. The chain combines TRBV15 with TRBJ2-1; possible D gene TRBD1, 5 bases. Germline CDR1 and CDR2: LNHNV and YYDKDF (reference sequence). V lost 7 bases and J lost 1, with 17 bases in between. The CDR3 contains 16 residues. DNA for the CDR3: TGTGCCACCAAGGGTCTGCAGGGCCGGTCCTACAATGAGCAGTTCTTC. It codes for CATKGLQGRSYNEQFF. Using reference TRBV15 and TRBJ2-1 for the parts outside the CDR3, the full variable domain is DAMVIQNPRYQVTQFGKPVTLSCSQTLNHNVMYWYQQKSSQAPKLLFHYYDKDFNNEADTPDNFQSRRPNTSFCFLDIRSPGLGDTAMYLCATKGLQGRSYNEQFFGPGTRLTVL.

The chain is built from TRBV14 and TRBJ2-7; D may be TRBD1 (6 bases). The V gene's germline CDR1 is SGHDN and CDR2 FVKESK. Trimming took off 0 bases at V and 6 bases at J, with 12 bases between the two ends. This CDR3 contains 14 residues. CDR3 sequence: CASSQEVDSVEQYF. The CDR3 DNA is TGTGCCAGCAGCCAAGAGGTGGACAGCGTCGAGCAGTACTTC.

The genes are TRBV25-1 and TRBJ1-2; D not certain. The CDR3 consists of 11 residues. V lost 1 base and J 4 bases, leaving 1 base between the germline ends. The germline V gene encodes CDR1 MGHDK and CDR2 SYGVNS. The CDR3 loop is CASSEFYGYTF. In DNA form, the CDR3 reads TGTGCCAGCAGTGAATTCTATGGCTACACCTTC.

This clone rates as medium-sized (0.01 to 0.1%). The chain has TRBV7-9 and TRBJ1-1; D ambiguous. Trimming removed 8 bases at V and 0 bases at J, with 4 bases between. Germline lookup yields CDR1 SEHNR and CDR2 FQNEAQ (reference sequence). The CDR3 extends over 11 amino acids. The CDR3 sequence is CASGLNTEAFF. In nucleotides, the CDR3 is TGTGCCAGCGGACTGAACACTGAAGCTTTCTTT.

The chain couples TRBV18 to TRBJ1-4; D gene ambiguous. The CDR3 is 16 amino acids. Deletions cut 1 base from V and 3 bases from J, with 12 bases between. Germline CDR1 reads KGHSH; CDR2 reads LQKENI. CDR3 nucleotide sequence: TGTGCCAGCTCACCACGCGTAGTGGGGTCTAATGAAAAACTGTTTTTT. This sequence encodes CASSPRVVGSNEKLFF.

The V and J genes are TRBV6-6 and TRBJ1-5, with D possibly matching TRBD1 (6 bases). The CDR3 length is 14 residues. The germline CDR1 and CDR2 sequences are MNHNY and SVGAGI (reference sequence). The V and J ends lost 6 bases and 4 bases respectively, with 13 bases between them. In nucleotides, the CDR3 is TGTGCCAGCAGACCAGGGGTGGGTAATCAGCCCCAGCATTTT. Protein sequence: CASRPGVGNQPQHF.

The rearrangement links TRBV6-4 to TRBJ2-3, with 9 bases that match TRBD2. CDR1 is MRHNA and CDR2 is SNTAGT in the germline V gene. V was pared by 5 bases and J by 1 base, with 1 base of the junction left unmatched. The CDR3 totals 14 residues. The CDR3 protein is CASSLAGGTDTQYF. The CDR3, as DNA: TGTGCCAGCAGTTTAGCGGGGGGCACAGATACGCAGTATTTT.

This clone appeared once. The CDR3: CASSYNPNQPQHF. In DNA, the CDR3 is TGTGCCAGCAGTTATAATCCCAATCAGCCCCAGCATTTT. The V gene is TRBV6-5, the J gene TRBJ1-5; D unclear. The CDR3 runs to 13 residues. Germline CDR1 is MNHEY and CDR2 is SVGAGI. V was shortened by 3 bases and J by 3 bases, with 6 bases between the two germline ends.

The genes are TRBV2 and TRBJ1-5, with a possible D match to TRBD1 (6 bases). V lost 6 bases and J 1 base, leaving 13 bases between the germline ends. This CDR3 is 15 amino acids long. Germline CDR1 SNHLY, CDR2 FYNNEI. The CDR3 DNA sequence: TGTGCCAGCAGCATTACAGGGACAAGCAATCAGCCCCAGCATTTT. Translated: CASSITGTSNQPQHF.

The chain employs TRBV6-1 and TRBJ2-1; 9 bases line up with TRBD2. The V gene end was trimmed by 8 bases and the J gene end by 4 bases; junction bases not matched to a gene: 6. Germline values: CDR1 MNHNS, CDR2 SASEGT. The CDR3 consists of 14 residues. The CDR3 coding sequence is TGTGCCAGCGGTAGCGGGAGCCCGTACAATGAGCAGTTCTTC. It encodes CASGSGSPYNEQFF.

This chain uses TRBV7-9 with TRBJ2-1; unclear D gene. The germline V gene has CDR1 SEHNR and CDR2 FQNEAQ (reference sequence). The ends were cut back, 2 bases at V and 7 bases at J, with 9 bases in the middle. The CDR3 is 13 amino acids. The CDR3 sequence is CASSLPHLNEQFF. The CDR3 nucleotides are TGTGCCAGCAGCTTACCCCACCTAAATGAGCAGTTCTTC.

The chain is built from TRBV4-2 and TRBJ1-2, with D uncertain. Germline V lookup: CDR1 LGHNA, CDR2 YNFKEQ. The CDR3 sequence is 15 residues long. Deletions cut 0 bases from V and 4 bases from J, with 12 bases between. The CDR3 nucleotides are TGTGCCAGCAGCCAAGATCGGTTGGGGAGCTATGGCTACACCTTC. Translated, it gives CASSQDRLGSYGYTF.

V usage is TRBV18 and J usage is TRBJ2-5, with a tentative D call TRBD1 (6 bases). In germline, CDR1 is KGHSH, CDR2 LQKENI. The CDR3 totals 16 residues. V dropped 0 bases and J dropped 1 base, with 12 bases sitting between them. In DNA, the CDR3 is TGTGCCAGCTCACCACCTACAGGGTTCCCCCAAGAGACCCAGTACTTC. This codes for CASSPPTGFPQETQYF.

V and J are TRBV15 and TRBJ1-4, with TRBD1 matching 10 bases. Germline V gives CDR1 LNHNV, CDR2 YYDKDF (reference sequence). The CDR3 runs to 18 residues. The V gene end was trimmed by 4 bases and the J gene end by 0 bases; junction bases not matched to a gene: 8. This CDR3 is CATSTRQGATATNEKLFF. The DNA of the CDR3 is TGTGCCACCAGCACTAGACAGGGGGCGACTGCAACTAATGAAAAACTGTTTTTT.

This clone has only one observation. The rearrangement links TRBV4-2 to TRBJ2-7; TRBD2 matches at 15 bases. From germline, CDR1 is LGHNA and CDR2 YNFKEQ. This CDR3 region has 16 residues. After removal of 0 bases from V and 4 bases from J, the junction contained 1 base not matched to a gene. As DNA, the CDR3 is TGTGCCAGCAGCCAAGACGGGACTAGCGGGGGGTACGAGCAGTACTTC. It specifies CASSQDGTSGGYEQYF.

The chain combines TRBV6-1 with TRBJ1-1; the match to TRBD1 covers 8 bases. J lost 7 bases, V lost 2 bases, and 9 bases had no gene match. This CDR3 is built from 15 residues. Looked up from germline, CDR1 is MNHNS and CDR2 is SASEGT. Here the CDR3 DNA reads TGTGCCAGCAGTGAACTGGTCAGGGGGCAGAGTGAAGCTTTCTTT. This codes for CASSELVRGQSEAFF.

The chain couples TRBV6-5 to TRBJ2-2; TRBD2 matches at 8 bases. The germline V gene encodes CDR1 MNHEY and CDR2 SVGAGI. V was clipped by 6 bases and J by 0 bases; unmatched bases: 3. This CDR3 spans 15 amino acids. The DNA of the CDR3 is TGTGCCAGCAGCAAGACTAGCGCGAACACCGGGGAGCTGTTTTTT. Translating gives CASSKTSANTGELFF.

The V and J genes are TRBV10-3 and TRBJ1-5; 7 bases are a match to TRBD1. Germline CDR1 and CDR2: ENHRY and SYGVKD. V shed 5 bases and J 11 bases; nucleotides not matched to a gene: 15. CDR3 length equals 15 residues. In nucleotides, the CDR3 is TGTGCCATCAGTAGCCGGGACAGAGACCAATCGGCCCAGCATTTT. It is translated as CAISSRDRDQSAQHF.

The CDR3 nucleotides are TGTGCCAGCACCCGGGGGGGCTCTGGAAACACCATATATTTT. Its protein is CASTRGGSGNTIYF. The rearrangement joins TRBV6-6 to TRBJ1-3, with D perhaps matching TRBD1 (5 bases). Germline V gives CDR1 MNHNY, CDR2 SVGAGI (reference sequence). This CDR3 region has 14 residues. Trimming removed 7 bases from V and 0 bases from J, with 10 bases in between.

This clone was recorded many times. The chain uses TRBV6-1 and TRBJ1-1; a possible D gene is TRBD1 (5 bases). V shed 6 bases and J shed 3 bases, with 17 bases lying between them. This CDR3 is built from 15 residues. Germline-derived CDR1 and CDR2 are MNHNS and SASEGT. The CDR3 DNA reads TGTGCCAGCAGGGCCCTTGTGGGAGGGGACACTGAAGCTTTCTTT. Translation gives CASRALVGGDTEAFF.

This clone occurred a few times. The rearrangement uses TRBV5-4 and TRBJ1-2; D unresolved. This CDR3 region has 13 residues. Per germline, CDR1 SGHNT and CDR2 YYREEE (reference sequence). V lost 0 bases to trimming and J lost 6 bases, with 9 bases between them. The CDR3 is CASSLDITDGYTF. In nucleotides, the CDR3 is TGTGCCAGCAGCTTGGACATTACGGATGGCTACACCTTC.